This TCR beta chain was recovered during a study of beta chain features in type 1 diabetes. Study-wide results and limits: In all four CD4+ subsets, TCRB CDR3 length was significantly, moderately reduced in type 1 diabetes. When VDJ junctions were examined, type 1 diabetes patients showed fewer insertions and more deletions. Patients showed naive, central memory and Treg TCRB repertoires that appeared more similar than those of healthy donors.

CD45RO/CCR7/CD25/CD127/CD95/CD27 sorting isolated CD4+ naive, central memory, regulatory and stem cell-like memory cells. The J segment lost 4 bases and the V segment lost 2 bases, leaving 6 bases of the junction unmatched. The germline V gene encodes CDR1 SGHAT and CDR2 FQNNGV. The CDR3 loop spans 16 amino acids. About this clone: As yet, its antigen is unknown.

Expressed TCRB transcripts were sequenced because the isolated RNA had all been reverse transcribed beforehand. Measured with immunoSEQ multiplex PCR; TCRdb has only the in-frame clones, and not every one. The table records approximately 120,000 clones, 15% to 20% of them present only once. The chain combines TRBV11-2 with TRBJ2-1; 9 bases agree with TRBD1. This TCR was recovered from a man younger than 35 with type 1 diabetes. The sample was central memory CD4+ T cells from blood. This CDR3 reads CASSLRSGQGYNEQFF. The CDR3, as DNA: TGTGCCAGCAGCTTAAGGTCAGGACAGGGGTACAATGAGCAGTTCTTC. Full variable domain (missing parts from reference TRBV11-2 and TRBJ2-1): EAGVAQSPRYKIIEKRQSVAFWCNPISGHATLYWYQQILGQGPKLLIQFQNNGVVDDSQLPKDRFSAERLKGVDSTLKIQPAKLEDSAVYLCASSLRSGQGYNEQFFGPGTRLTVL.